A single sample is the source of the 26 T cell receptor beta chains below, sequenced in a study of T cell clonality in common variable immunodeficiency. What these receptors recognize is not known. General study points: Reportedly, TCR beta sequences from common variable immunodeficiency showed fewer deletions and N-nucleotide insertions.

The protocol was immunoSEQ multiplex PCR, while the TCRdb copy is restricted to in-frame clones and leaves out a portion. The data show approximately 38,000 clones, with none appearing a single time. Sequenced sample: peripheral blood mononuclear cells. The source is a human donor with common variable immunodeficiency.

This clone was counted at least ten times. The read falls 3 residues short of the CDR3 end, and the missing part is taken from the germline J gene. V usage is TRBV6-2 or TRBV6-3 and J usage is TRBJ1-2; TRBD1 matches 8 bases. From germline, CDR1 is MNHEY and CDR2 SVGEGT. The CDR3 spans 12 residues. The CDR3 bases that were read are TGTGCCAGCACCCGGAACAGGGGGGGC. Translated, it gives CASTRNRGG. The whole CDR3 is CASTRNRGGYTF.

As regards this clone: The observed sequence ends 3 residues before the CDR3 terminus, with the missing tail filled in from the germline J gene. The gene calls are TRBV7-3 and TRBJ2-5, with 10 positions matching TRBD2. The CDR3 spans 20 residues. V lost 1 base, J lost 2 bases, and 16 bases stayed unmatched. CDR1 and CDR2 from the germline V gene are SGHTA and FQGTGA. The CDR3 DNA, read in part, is TGTGCCAGCAGCTTAAGCTTCTCCGAGCGGGGGGGCGGTAGGCAAGAGACC. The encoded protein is CASSLSFSERGGGRQET. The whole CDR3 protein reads CASSLSFSERGGGRQETQYF.

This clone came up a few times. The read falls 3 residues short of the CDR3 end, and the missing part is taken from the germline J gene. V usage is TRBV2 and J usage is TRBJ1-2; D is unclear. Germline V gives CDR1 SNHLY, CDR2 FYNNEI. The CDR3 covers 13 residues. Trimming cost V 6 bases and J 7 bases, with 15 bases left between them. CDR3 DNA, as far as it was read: TGTGCCAGCAGGCAATCGGCAGAGGGTGGC. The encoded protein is CASRQSAEGG. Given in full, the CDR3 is CASRQSAEGGYTF.

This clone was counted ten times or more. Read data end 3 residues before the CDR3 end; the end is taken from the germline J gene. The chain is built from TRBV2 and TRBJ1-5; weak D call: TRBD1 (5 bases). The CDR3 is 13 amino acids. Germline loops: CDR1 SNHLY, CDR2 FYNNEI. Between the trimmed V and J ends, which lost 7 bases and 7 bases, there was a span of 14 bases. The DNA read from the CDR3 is TGTGCCAGCATGGGAGGGGAAGTCCAGCCC. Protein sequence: CASMGGEVQP. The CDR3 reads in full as CASMGGEVQPQHF.

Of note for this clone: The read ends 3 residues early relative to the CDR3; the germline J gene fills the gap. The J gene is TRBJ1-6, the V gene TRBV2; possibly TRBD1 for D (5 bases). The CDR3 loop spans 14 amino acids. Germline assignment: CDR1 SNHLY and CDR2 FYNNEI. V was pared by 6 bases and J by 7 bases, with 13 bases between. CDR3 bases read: TGTGCCAGCAGCACAGGAGCTGGAAATTCACCC. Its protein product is CASSTGAGNSP. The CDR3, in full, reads CASSTGAGNSPLHF.

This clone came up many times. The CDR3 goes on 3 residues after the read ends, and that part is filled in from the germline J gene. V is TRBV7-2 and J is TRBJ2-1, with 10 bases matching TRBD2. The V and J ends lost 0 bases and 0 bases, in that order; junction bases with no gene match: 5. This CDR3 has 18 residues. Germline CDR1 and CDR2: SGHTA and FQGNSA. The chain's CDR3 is CASSLAYSGGLSYNEQFF. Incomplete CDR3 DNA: TGTGCCAGCAGCTTAGCGTATAGCGGGGGGCTCTCCTACAATGAG.

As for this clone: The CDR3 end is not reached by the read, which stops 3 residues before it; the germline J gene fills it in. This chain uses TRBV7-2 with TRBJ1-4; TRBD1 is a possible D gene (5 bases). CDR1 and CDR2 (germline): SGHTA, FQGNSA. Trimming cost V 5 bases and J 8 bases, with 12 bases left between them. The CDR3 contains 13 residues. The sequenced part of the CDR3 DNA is TGTGCCAGCAGCGTTACAGGAGGGGAAAAA. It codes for CASSVTGGEK. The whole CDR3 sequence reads CASSVTGGEKLFF.

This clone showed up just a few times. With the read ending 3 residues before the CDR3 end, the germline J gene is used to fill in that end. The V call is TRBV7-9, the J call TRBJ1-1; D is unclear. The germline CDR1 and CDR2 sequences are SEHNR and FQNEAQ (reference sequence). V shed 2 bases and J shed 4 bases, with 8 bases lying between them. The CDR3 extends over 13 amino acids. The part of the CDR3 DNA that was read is TGTGCCAGCAGCTTAAACAGTGGCACTGAA. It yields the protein CASSLNSGTE. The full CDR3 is CASSLNSGTEAFF.

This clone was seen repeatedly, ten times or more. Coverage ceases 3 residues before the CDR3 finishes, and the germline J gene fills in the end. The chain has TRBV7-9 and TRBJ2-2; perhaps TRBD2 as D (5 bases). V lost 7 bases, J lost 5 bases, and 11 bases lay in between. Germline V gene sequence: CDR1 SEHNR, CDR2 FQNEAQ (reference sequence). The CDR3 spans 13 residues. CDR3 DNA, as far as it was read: TGTGCCAGCACCGAATCGGGGACCGGGGAG. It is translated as CASTESGTGE. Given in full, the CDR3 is CASTESGTGELFF.

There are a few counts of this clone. The CDR3 loop is CASSFRGLSYEQYF. The sequenced part of the CDR3 DNA is TGTGCCAGCAGCTTCAGGGGGTTATCCTACGAG. V is TRBV5-6 and J is TRBJ2-7; 7 positions agree with TRBD1. The read terminates 3 residues ahead of where the CDR3 ends, so the germline J gene completes it. V lost 2 bases and J lost 1; bases outside the gene matches: 3. The CDR3 extends over 14 amino acids. CDR1 SGHDT and CDR2 YYEEEE come from the germline V gene.

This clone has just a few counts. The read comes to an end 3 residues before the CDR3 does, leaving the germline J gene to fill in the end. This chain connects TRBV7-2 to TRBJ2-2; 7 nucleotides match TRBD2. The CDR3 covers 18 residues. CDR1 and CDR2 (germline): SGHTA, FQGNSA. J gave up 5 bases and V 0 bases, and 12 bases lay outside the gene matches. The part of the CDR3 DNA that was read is TGTGCCAGCAGCTTAGCTTCCAGGCGGGGGTGGGGAACCGGGGAG. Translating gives CASSLASRRGWGTGE. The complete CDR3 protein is CASSLASRRGWGTGELFF.

The CDR3 bases that were read are TGTGCCAGCTCATCAGGACTAGCGGGGGGTCTAAATACG. This gives the protein CASSSGLAGGLNT. The full CDR3 protein is CASSSGLAGGLNTQYF. V and J are TRBV18 and TRBJ2-3; the match to TRBD2 covers 14 bases. The read is 3 residues too short to cover the CDR3 end, so that end is filled in from the germline J gene. This CDR3 comprises 16 residues. With 5 bases clipped from V and 7 bases from J, the junction kept 8 bases outside the gene matches. Per germline, CDR1 KGHSH and CDR2 LQKENI.

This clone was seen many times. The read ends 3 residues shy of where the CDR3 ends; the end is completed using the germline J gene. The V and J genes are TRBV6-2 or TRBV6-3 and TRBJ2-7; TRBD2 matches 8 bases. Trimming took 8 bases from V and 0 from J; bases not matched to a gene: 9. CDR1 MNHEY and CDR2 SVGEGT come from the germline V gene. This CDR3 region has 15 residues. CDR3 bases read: TGTGCCAGCGCTATAGCGGGGTCCCTCTCCTACGAG. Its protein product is CASAIAGSLSYE. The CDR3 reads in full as CASAIAGSLSYEQYF.

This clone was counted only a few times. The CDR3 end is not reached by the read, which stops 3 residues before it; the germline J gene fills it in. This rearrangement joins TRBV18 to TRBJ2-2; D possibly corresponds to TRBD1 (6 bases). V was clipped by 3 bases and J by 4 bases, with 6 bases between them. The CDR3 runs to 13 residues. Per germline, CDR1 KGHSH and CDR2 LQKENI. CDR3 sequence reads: CASSPTGTGELFF. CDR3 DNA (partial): TGTGCCAGCTCACCGACAGGCACCGGGGAG.

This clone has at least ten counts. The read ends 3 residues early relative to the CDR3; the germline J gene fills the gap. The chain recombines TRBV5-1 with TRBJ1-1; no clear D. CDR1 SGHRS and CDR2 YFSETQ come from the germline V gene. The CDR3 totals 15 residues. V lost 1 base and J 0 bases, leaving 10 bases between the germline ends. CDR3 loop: CASSLLGSVNTEAFF. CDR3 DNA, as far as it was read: TGCGCCAGCAGCTTGCTTGGCAGCGTGAACACTGAA.

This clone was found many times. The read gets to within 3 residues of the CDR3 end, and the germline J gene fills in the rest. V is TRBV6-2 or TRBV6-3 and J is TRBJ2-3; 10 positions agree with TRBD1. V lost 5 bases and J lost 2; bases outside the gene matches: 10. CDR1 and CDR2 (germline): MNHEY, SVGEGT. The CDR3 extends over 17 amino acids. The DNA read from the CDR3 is TGTGCCAGCAGTAAAACTAGGGGGACAGGGGCCACAGATACG. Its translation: CASSKTRGTGATDT. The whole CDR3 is CASSKTRGTGATDTQYF.

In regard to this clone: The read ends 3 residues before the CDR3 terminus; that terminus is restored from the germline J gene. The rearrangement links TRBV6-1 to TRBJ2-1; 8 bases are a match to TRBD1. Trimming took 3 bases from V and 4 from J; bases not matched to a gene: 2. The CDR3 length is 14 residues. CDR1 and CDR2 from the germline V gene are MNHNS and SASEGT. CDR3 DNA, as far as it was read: TGTGCCAGCAGTGAGGGACAGGAATACAATGAG. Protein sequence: CASSEGQEYNE. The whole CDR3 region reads CASSEGQEYNEQFF.

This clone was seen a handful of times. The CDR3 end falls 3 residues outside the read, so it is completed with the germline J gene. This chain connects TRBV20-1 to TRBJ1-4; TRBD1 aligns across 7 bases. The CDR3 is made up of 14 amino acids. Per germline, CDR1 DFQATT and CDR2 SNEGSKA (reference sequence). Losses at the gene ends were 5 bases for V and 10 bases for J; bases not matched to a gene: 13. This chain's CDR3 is CSAGDSRARTKLFF. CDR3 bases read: TGCAGTGCTGGGGACAGCCGGGCGAGGACAAAA.

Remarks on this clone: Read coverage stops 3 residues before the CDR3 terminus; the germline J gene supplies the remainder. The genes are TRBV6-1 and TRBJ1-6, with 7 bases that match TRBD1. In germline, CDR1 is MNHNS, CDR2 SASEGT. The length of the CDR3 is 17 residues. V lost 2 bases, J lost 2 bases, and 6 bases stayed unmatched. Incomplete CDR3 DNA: TGTGCCAGCAGTGAATCTGACAGGGACCCCTATAATTCACCC. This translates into CASSESDRDPYNSP. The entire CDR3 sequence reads CASSESDRDPYNSPLHF.

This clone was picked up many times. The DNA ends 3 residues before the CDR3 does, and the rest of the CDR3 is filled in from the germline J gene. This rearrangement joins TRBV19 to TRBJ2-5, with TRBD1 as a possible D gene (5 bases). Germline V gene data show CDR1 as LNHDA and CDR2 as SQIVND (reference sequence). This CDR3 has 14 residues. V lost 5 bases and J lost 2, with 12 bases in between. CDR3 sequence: CASSPKGRQETQYF. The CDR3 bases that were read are TGTGCCAGTAGTCCGAAGGGGCGGCAAGAGACC.

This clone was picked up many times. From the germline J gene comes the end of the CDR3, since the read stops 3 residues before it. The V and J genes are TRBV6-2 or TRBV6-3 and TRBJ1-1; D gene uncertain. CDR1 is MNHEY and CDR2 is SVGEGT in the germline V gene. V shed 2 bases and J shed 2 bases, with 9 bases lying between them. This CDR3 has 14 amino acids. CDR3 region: CASSYTSSNTEAFF. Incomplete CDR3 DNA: TGTGCCAGCAGTTACACGTCAAGCAACACTGAA.

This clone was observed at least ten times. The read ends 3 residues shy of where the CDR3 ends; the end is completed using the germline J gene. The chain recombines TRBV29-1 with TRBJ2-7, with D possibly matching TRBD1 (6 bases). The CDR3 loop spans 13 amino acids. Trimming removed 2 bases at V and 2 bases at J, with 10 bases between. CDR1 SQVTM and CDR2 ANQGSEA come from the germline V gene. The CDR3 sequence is CSVEFGGAYEQYF. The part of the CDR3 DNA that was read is TGCAGCGTTGAATTTGGGGGCGCCTACGAG.

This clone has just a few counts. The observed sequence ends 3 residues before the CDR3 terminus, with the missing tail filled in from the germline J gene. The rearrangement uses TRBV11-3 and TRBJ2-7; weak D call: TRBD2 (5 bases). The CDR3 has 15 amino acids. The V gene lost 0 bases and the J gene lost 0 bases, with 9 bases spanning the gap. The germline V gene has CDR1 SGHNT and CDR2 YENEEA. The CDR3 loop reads CASSLEAGRSYEQYF. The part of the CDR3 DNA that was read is TGTGCCAGCAGCTTAGAGGCGGGCCGCTCCTACGAG. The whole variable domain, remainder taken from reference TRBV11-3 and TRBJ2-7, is EAGVVQSPRYKIIEKKQPVAFWCNPISGHNTLYWYLQNLGQGPELLIRYENEEAVDDSQLPKDRFSAERLKGVDSTLKIQPAELGDSAVYLCASSLEAGRSYEQYFGPGTRLTVT.

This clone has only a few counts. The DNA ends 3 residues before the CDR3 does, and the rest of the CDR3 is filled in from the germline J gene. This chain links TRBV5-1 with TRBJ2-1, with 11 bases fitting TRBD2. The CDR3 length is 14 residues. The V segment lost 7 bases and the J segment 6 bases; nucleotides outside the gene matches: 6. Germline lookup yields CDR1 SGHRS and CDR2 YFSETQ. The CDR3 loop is CASATSGSLNEQFF. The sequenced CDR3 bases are TGCGCCAGCGCCACTAGCGGGAGTCTCAATGAG.

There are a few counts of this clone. The covered CDR3 bases are TGTGCCAGCAGGCACCCAGGGGCGAACACCGGGGAG. It codes for CASRHPGANTGE. The complete CDR3 sequence is CASRHPGANTGELFF. The chain couples TRBV6-2 or TRBV6-3 to TRBJ2-2, with TRBD1 as a possible D gene (6 bases). The sequence runs out 3 residues before the end of the CDR3; the remainder is reconstructed from the germline J gene. This CDR3 spans 15 amino acids. V dropped 6 bases and J dropped 0 bases, with 11 bases sitting between them. The germline CDR1 and CDR2 sequences are MNHEY and SVGEGT.

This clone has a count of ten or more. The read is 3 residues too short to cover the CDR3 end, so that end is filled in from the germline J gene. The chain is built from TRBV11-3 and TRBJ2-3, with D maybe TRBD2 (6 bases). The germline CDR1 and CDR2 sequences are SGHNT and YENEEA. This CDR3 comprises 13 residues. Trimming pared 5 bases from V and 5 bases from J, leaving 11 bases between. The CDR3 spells CASSPPGVDTQYF. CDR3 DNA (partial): TGTGCCAGCAGCCCCCCGGGGGTAGATACG.